Given below is one T cell receptor beta chain in context. Repertoires were generated with immunoSEQ multiplex PCR, while TCRdb's copy carries only in-frame clones and drops some. This sample has approximately 30,000 clones; about nine tenths occur once, and the top ten carry 24%. This entry comes from a study of OX40 agonist ivuxolimab in advanced cancers. Per the germline V gene, CDR1 is SGHAT and CDR2 is FQNNGV. With 1 base removed from V and 4 bases from J, the gap between germline ends came to 14 bases. The CDR3 extends over 15 amino acids. The sample here was CD4+ or CD8+ T cells sorted from blood, taken in a trial of the OX40 agonist ivuxolimab. The clonotype comes from an adult with an advanced solid tumor such as melanoma, head and neck, liver or kidney cancer. The V call is TRBV11-2, the J call TRBJ2-7; no reliable D call. The CDR3 DNA reads as TGTGCCAGCAGCTTAGCCGTTTACGAGACTTACGAGCAGTACTTC. Amino acids: CASSLAVYETYEQYF. The full variable domain, in which reference TRBV11-2 and TRBJ2-7 provide the parts outside the CDR3, is EAGVAQSPRYKIIEKRQSVAFWCNPISGHATLYWYQQILGQGPKLLIQFQNNGVVDDSQLPKDRFSAERLKGVDSTLKIQPAKLEDSAVYLCASSLAVYETYEQYFGPGTRLTVT.